These 15 T cell receptor beta chains were sequenced from one sample in a study of cytomegalovirus exposure and HLA in healthy donors. PCR primers comprised 60 Vbeta and 13 Jbeta primers. TCRdb keeps only in-frame clones here, not all; method: immunoSEQ multiplex PCR. The sample includes under 95,000 clones, more than 75% of them seen just once. The sample was PBMCs. Every receptor here comes from a man in his thirties or forties in good health and CMV-seropositive.

The V gene is TRBV5-4, the J gene TRBJ2-2, with 10 bases that match TRBD2. CDR3 length equals 16 residues. J gave up 1 base and V 2 bases, and 2 bases lay outside the gene matches. Germline V CDR1 and CDR2: SGHNT, YYREEE (reference sequence). The CDR3 bases are TGTGCCAGCAGCTTACGACTAGCGGGGAACACCGGGGAGCTGTTTTTT. Residues: CASSLRLAGNTGELFF.

This clone showed up just once. This rearrangement joins TRBV14 to TRBJ2-6; D ambiguous. Trimming shortened V by 4 bases and J by 0 bases, and 19 bases separated the two germline ends. Germline V gene data show CDR1 as SGHDN and CDR2 as FVKESK. The CDR3 length is 19 residues. The CDR3 bases are TGTGCCAGCAGCCCCCAGCGTCGGGTTCAATACTCTGGGGCCAACGTCCTGACTTTC. Translated, it gives CASSPQRRVQYSGANVLTF.

The gene calls are TRBV4-1 and TRBJ1-5; possibly TRBD1 for D (6 bases). The CDR3 runs to 15 residues. Germline CDR1 reads MGHRA; CDR2 reads YSYEKL. Deletions cut 2 bases from V and 1 base from J, with 9 bases between. CDR3 DNA sequence: TGCGCCAGCAGCCAAAATAGGGGGAGCAATCAGCCCCAGCATTTT. This sequence encodes CASSQNRGSNQPQHF.

The chain couples TRBV5-6 to TRBJ1-5; 7 nucleotides align to TRBD1. V was pared by 0 bases and J by 3 bases, with 3 bases of the junction left unmatched. Germline V lookup: CDR1 SGHDT, CDR2 YYEEEE. The CDR3 totals 15 residues. Written as DNA, the CDR3 is TGTGCCAGCAGCTTGGGAGGGGGCCTCAATCAGCCCCAGCATTTT. It specifies CASSLGGGLNQPQHF.

The gene calls are TRBV25-1 and TRBJ2-1; TRBD2 agrees at 12 bases. Germline-derived CDR1 and CDR2 are MGHDK and SYGVNS. J lost 9 bases, V lost 0 bases, and 12 bases had no gene match. The CDR3 sequence is 18 residues long. CDR3 loop: CASSEYRRASGRASEQFF. In nucleotides, the CDR3 is TGTGCCAGCAGTGAATACAGAAGGGCTAGCGGGAGGGCGAGTGAGCAGTTCTTC.

V usage is TRBV29-1 and J usage is TRBJ2-1; 7 nucleotides agree with TRBD2. From germline, CDR1 is SQVTM and CDR2 ANQGSEA. V lost 0 bases to trimming and J lost 2 bases; unmatched junction nucleotides: 4. The CDR3 runs to 15 residues. The CDR3 sequence: CSVEEVGGAYNEQFF. CDR3 DNA: TGCAGCGTTGAAGAGGTGGGGGGGGCCTACAATGAGCAGTTCTTC.

This chain joins TRBV4-1 and TRBJ2-4; TRBD2 matches at 8 bases. From germline, CDR1 is MGHRA and CDR2 YSYEKL. This CDR3 is built from 9 residues. This chain's CDR3 is CVRGGVQYF. The DNA of the CDR3 is TGCGTACGGGGGGGGGTTCAGTACTTC.

This clone occurred once. The V and J genes are TRBV5-6 and TRBJ2-2, with TRBD1 identical over 7 bases. Germline loops: CDR1 SGHDT, CDR2 YYEEEE. The CDR3 is made up of 15 amino acids. Germline trimming cut 4 bases from V and 5 bases from J; bases unmatched to any gene: 8. The CDR3 DNA reads as TGTGCCAGCAGCCGGGACAGATCGAGGACCGGGGAGCTGTTTTTT. Its translation: CASSRDRSRTGELFF.

The chain carries TRBV5-4 and TRBJ2-1; TRBD1 agrees at 9 bases. CDR3 length: 14 amino acids. Germline CDR1 and CDR2: SGHNT and YYREEE (reference sequence). J lost 4 bases, V lost 5 bases, and 4 bases had no gene match. The CDR3 coding sequence is TGTGCCAGCAGAGCCGGGACAGGGTACAATGAGCAGTTCTTC. Translated, it gives CASRAGTGYNEQFF.

This clone occurred a few times. The chain joins TRBV5-4 to TRBJ1-2, with 7 bases identical to TRBD1. CDR3 length: 15 amino acids. After removal of 0 bases from V and 4 bases from J, the junction contained 6 bases not matched to a gene. Germline lookup yields CDR1 SGHNT and CDR2 YYREEE (reference sequence). DNA for the CDR3: TGTGCCAGCAGCTTGGAGCCGGCAGGGGGCTATGGCTACACCTTC. Its protein is CASSLEPAGGYGYTF.

The rearrangement uses TRBV9 and TRBJ1-3; D is unresolved. The CDR3 has 15 residues. Germline V gene lookup returns CDR1 SGDLS and CDR2 YYNGEE. V gave up 0 bases and J gave up 2 bases, with 9 bases separating them. The CDR3 DNA reads as TGTGCCAGCAGCGTAGATAGAGGAGCTGGAAACACCATATATTTT. This translates into CASSVDRGAGNTIYF. Combining the CDR3 with reference TRBV9 and TRBJ1-3 gives the whole variable domain DSGVTQTPKHLITATGQRVTLRCSPRSGDLSVYWYQQSLDQGLQFLIQYYNGEERAKGNILERFSAQQFPDLHSELNLSSLELGDSALYFCASSVDRGAGNTIYFGEGSWLTVV.

J is TRBJ1-1 and V is TRBV18; perhaps TRBD1 as D (5 bases). CDR1 is KGHSH and CDR2 is LQKENI in the germline V gene. V was clipped by 8 bases and J by 6 bases, with 10 bases between them. This CDR3 comprises 11 residues. The CDR3 DNA is TGTGCCAGCCAGGACACCTCTGAAGCTTTCTTT. Its translation is CASQDTSEAFF.

This rearrangement joins TRBV6-1 to TRBJ1-4; possible D gene TRBD1, 5 bases. The CDR3 is 14 amino acids. Germline CDR1 and CDR2: MNHNS and SASEGT. The V gene lost 4 bases and the J gene lost 8 bases, with 14 bases spanning the gap. This CDR3 is CASSADSNWEKLFF. The CDR3 DNA is TGTGCCAGCAGTGCCGACAGTAACTGGGAAAAACTGTTTTTT.

The V and J genes are TRBV7-3 and TRBJ2-7, with D possibly matching TRBD1 (6 bases). V was clipped by 1 base and J by 3 bases, with 7 bases between them. The CDR3 length is 13 residues. Germline-derived CDR1 and CDR2 are SGHTA and FQGTGA. CDR3 coding DNA: TGTGCCAGCAGCTTAATACAGGGCTACGAGCAGTACTTC. Protein product: CASSLIQGYEQYF.

The chain has TRBV15 and TRBJ1-4; the D gene is possibly TRBD1 (6 bases). Germline CDR1 LNHNV, CDR2 YYDKDF (reference sequence). The CDR3 runs to 16 residues. Trimming cost V 0 bases and J 4 bases, with 12 bases left between them. CDR3 coding DNA: TGTGCCACCAGCAGAGAGGGGGCAGGTCTTAATGAAAAACTGTTTTTT. It specifies CATSREGAGLNEKLFF.